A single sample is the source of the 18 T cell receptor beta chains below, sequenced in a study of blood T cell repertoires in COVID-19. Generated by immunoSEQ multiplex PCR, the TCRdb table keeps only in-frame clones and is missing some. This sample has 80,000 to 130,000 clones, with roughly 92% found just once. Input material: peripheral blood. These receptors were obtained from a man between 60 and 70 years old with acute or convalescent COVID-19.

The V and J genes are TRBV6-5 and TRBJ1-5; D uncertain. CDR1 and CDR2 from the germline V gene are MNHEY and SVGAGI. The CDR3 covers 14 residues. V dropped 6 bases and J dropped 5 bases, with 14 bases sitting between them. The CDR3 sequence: CASSPTPRDQPQHF. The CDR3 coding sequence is TGTGCCAGCAGCCCCACCCCGAGGGATCAGCCCCAGCATTTT.

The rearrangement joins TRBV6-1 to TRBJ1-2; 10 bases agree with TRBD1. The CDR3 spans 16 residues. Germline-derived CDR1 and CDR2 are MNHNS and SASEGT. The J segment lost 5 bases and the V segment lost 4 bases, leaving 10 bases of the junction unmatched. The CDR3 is CASSGRQGALWYGYTF. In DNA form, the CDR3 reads TGTGCCAGCAGTGGAAGACAGGGGGCTCTTTGGTATGGCTACACCTTC.

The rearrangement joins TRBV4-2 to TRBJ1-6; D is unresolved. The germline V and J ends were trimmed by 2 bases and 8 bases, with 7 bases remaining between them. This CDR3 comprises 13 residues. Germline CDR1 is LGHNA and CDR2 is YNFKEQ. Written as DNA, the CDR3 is TGTGCCAGCAGCCAAAGCCCGGATTCACCCCTCCACTTT. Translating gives CASSQSPDSPLHF.

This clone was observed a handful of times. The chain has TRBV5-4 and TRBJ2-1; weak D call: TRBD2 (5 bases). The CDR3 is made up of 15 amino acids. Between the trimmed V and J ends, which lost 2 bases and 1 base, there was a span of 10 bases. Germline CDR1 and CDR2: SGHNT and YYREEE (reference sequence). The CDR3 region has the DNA TGTGCCAGCAGCTTTATGCGGGTTTCCTACAATGAGCAGTTCTTC. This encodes CASSFMRVSYNEQFF. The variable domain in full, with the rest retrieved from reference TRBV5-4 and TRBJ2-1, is ETGVTQSPTHLIKTRGQQVTLRCSSQSGHNTVSWYQQALGQGPQFIFQYYREEENGRGNFPPRFSGLQFPNYSSELNVNALELDDSALYLCASSFMRVSYNEQFFGPGTRLTVL.

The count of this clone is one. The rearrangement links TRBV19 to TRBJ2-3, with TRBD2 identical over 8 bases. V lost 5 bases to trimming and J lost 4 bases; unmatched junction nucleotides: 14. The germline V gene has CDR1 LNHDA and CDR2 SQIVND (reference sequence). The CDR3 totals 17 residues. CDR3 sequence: CASSPRGSGSRADTQYF. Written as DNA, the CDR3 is TGTGCCAGTAGTCCCCGAGGAAGCGGGAGTAGGGCAGATACGCAGTATTTT. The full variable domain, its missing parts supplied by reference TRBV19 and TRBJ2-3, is DGGITQSPKYLFRKEGQNVTLSCEQNLNHDAMYWYRQDPGQGLRLIYYSQIVNDFQKGDIAEGYSVSREKKESFPLTVTSAQKNPTAFYLCASSPRGSGSRADTQYFGPGTRLTVL.

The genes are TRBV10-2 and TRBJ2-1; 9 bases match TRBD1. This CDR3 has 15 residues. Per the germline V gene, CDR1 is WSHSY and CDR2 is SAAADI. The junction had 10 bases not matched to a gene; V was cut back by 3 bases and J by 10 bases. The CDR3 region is CASSDLGQGIGEQFF. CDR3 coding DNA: TGCGCCAGCAGTGATTTGGGACAGGGAATAGGGGAGCAGTTCTTC.

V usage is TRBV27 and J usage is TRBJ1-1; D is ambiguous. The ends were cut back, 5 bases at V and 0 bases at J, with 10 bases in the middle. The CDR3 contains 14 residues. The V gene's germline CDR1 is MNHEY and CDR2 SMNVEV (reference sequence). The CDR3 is CASSTNRLNTEAFF. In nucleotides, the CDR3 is TGTGCCAGCAGTACGAACAGATTGAACACTGAAGCTTTCTTT.

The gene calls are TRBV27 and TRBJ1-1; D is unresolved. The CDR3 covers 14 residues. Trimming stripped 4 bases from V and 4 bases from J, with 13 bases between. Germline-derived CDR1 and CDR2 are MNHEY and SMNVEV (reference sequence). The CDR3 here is CASSWGGWVTEAFF. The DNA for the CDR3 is TGTGCCAGCAGTTGGGGAGGGTGGGTCACTGAAGCTTTCTTT.

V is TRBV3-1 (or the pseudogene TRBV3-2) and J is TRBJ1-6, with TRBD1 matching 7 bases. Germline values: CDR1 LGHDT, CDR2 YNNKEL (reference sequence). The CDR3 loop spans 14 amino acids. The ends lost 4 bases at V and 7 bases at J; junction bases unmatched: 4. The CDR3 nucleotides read TGTGCCAGCAGCCGTGGACAGGAAAATTCACCCCTCCACTTT. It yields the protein CASSRGQENSPLHF.

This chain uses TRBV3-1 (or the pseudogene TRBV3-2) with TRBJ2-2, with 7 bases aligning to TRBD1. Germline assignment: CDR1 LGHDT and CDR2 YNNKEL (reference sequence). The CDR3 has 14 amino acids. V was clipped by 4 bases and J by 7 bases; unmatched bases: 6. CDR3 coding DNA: TGTGCCAGCAGCCGACAGGGACCCAGCGGGGAGCTGTTTTTT. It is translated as CASSRQGPSGELFF.

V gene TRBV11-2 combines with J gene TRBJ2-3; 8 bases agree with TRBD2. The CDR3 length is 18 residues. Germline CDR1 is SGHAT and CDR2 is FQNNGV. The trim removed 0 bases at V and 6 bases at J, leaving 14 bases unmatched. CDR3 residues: CASSLDSSRRLAGDTQYF. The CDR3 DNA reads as TGTGCCAGCAGCTTAGATTCTTCCAGGAGGCTAGCGGGTGATACGCAGTATTTT.

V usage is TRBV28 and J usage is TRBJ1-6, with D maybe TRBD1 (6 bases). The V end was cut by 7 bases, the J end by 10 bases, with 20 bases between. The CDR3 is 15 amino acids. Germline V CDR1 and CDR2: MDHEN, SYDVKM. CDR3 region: CASTELIQGPSPLHF. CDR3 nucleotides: TGTGCCAGCACCGAGTTGATACAGGGACCCTCACCCCTCCACTTT.

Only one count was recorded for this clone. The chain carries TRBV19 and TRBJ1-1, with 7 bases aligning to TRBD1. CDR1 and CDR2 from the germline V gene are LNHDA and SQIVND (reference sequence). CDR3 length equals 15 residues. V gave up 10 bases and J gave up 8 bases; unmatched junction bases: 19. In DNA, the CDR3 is TGTGCCACCACGAGGGGGCTTCCGTCCCAACCCGAAGCTTTCTTT. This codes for CATTRGLPSQPEAFF.

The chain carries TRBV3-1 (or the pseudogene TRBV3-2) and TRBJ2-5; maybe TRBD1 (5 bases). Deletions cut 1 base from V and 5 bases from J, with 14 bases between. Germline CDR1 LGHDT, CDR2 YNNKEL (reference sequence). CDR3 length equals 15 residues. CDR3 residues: CASSQVWTRKETQYF. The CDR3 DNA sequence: TGTGCCAGCAGCCAAGTTTGGACACGCAAGGAGACCCAGTACTTC.

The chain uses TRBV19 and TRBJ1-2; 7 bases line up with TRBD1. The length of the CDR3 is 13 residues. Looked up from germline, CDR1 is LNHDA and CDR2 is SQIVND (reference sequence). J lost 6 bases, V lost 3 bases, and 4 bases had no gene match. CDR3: CASSMGQQDGYTF. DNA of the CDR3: TGTGCCAGTAGTATGGGACAGCAAGATGGCTACACCTTC.

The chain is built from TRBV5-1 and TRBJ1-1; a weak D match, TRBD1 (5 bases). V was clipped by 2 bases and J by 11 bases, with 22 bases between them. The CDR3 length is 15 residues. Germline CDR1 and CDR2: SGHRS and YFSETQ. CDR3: CASSLSPSGTQTAFF. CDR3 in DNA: TGCGCCAGCAGCTTATCCCCTAGTGGGACTCAGACGGCTTTCTTT.

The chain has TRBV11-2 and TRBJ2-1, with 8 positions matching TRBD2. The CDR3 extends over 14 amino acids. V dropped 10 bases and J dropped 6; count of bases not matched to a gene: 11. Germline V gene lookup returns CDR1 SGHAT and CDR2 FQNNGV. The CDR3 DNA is TGTGCCACCCGGCCGGGGACTAGTTTCAATGAGCAGTTCTTC. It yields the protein CATRPGTSFNEQFF. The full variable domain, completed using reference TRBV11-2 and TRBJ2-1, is EAGVAQSPRYKIIEKRQSVAFWCNPISGHATLYWYQQILGQGPKLLIQFQNNGVVDDSQLPKDRFSAERLKGVDSTLKIQPAKLEDSAVYLCATRPGTSFNEQFFGPGTRLTVL.

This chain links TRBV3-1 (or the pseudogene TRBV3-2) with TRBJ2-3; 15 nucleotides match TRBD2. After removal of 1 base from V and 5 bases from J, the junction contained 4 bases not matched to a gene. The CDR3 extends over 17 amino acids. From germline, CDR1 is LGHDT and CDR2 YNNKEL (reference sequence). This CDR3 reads CASSQGGLAGGLDTQYF. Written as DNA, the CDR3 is TGTGCCAGCAGCCAAGGCGGACTAGCGGGAGGGTTAGATACGCAGTATTTT.